The 19 T cell receptor beta chains reported below all come from one sample, sequenced in a study of PD-L1 blockade in urothelial cancer. Using immunoSEQ multiplex PCR, the repertoire was profiled, and TCRdb retains in-frame clones only, with some absent. The sample shows 15,000 or so clones, approximately 90% of them seen only once. Source: PBMCs, taken around atezolizumab (anti-PD-L1) treatment. These receptor sequences come from a man aged 70 or older with urothelial cancer.

This chain connects TRBV4-1 to TRBJ1-2, with a possible D match to TRBD1 (5 bases). The V and J ends lost 0 bases and 1 base respectively, with 9 bases between them. Germline V gives CDR1 MGHRA, CDR2 YSYEKL. The CDR3 contains 15 residues. Written as DNA, the CDR3 is TGCGCCAGCAGCCAAGAGGAGACAGTTAACTATGGCTACACCTTC. This translates into CASSQEETVNYGYTF.

The chain has TRBV7-2 and TRBJ1-3, with D unclear. The V gene lost 1 base and the J gene lost 0 bases, with 10 bases spanning the gap. Germline CDR1 is SGHTA and CDR2 is FQGNSA. The CDR3 is 16 residues long. The CDR3 DNA is TGTGCCAGCAGCTTAGACCCAGGTAGCTCTGGAAACACCATATATTTT. It translates to CASSLDPGSSGNTIYF.

The rearrangement links TRBV6-5 to TRBJ1-2; possibly TRBD1 for D (5 bases). Deletions cut 6 bases from V and 5 bases from J, with 13 bases between. Looked up from germline, CDR1 is MNHEY and CDR2 is SVGAGI. CDR3 length equals 13 residues. The CDR3 nucleotides read TGTGCCAGCAGCTCCGGGACTTTTTATGGCTACACCTTC. It yields the protein CASSSGTFYGYTF.

This chain joins TRBV20-1 and TRBJ2-5; D unclear. The CDR3 runs to 11 residues. CDR1 is DFQATT and CDR2 is SNEGSKA in the germline V gene (reference sequence). The V end was cut by 1 base, the J end by 3 bases, with 3 bases between. The DNA for the CDR3 is TGCAGTGCTAGAGCGGAAGAGACCCAGTACTTC. Translation gives CSARAEETQYF.

This chain joins TRBV2 and TRBJ1-3; the D gene is possibly TRBD1 (6 bases). Trimming cost V 5 bases and J 2 bases, with 10 bases left between them. Germline assignment: CDR1 SNHLY and CDR2 FYNNEI. This CDR3 comprises 14 residues. This CDR3 reads CASSSQGTGNTIYF. For the CDR3, the DNA is TGTGCCAGCAGTTCACAGGGTACTGGAAACACCATATATTTT.

The CDR3 reads CAWSIDSHNSPLHF. CDR3 nucleotide sequence: TGTGCCTGGAGTATAGACAGTCATAATTCACCCCTCCACTTT. This chain uses TRBV30 with TRBJ1-6, with a weak D call TRBD1 (5 bases). Germline CDR1 reads GTSNPN; CDR2 reads SVGIG (reference sequence). Between the trimmed V and J ends, which lost 2 bases and 5 bases, there was a span of 10 bases. This CDR3 region has 14 residues. Filled out from reference TRBV30 and TRBJ1-6, the complete variable domain reads SQTIHQWPATLVQPVGSPLSLECTVEGTSNPNLYWYRQAAGRGLQLLFYSVGIGQISSEVPQNLSASRPQDRQFILSSKKLLLSDSGFYLCAWSIDSHNSPLHFGNGTRLTVT.

This chain links TRBV20-1 with TRBJ1-2; possible D gene TRBD1, 5 bases. Germline loops: CDR1 DFQATT, CDR2 SNEGSKA (reference sequence). This CDR3 has 11 amino acids. V lost 3 bases and J lost 4, with 6 bases in between. In nucleotides, the CDR3 is TGCAGTGCTAGCGGGGGCTATGGCTACACCTTC. Protein sequence: CSASGGYGYTF.

The chain has TRBV12-5 and TRBJ2-7; D gene unclear. V was trimmed by 1 base and J by 4 bases, leaving 2 bases between them. The CDR3 runs 11 residues. Per the germline V gene, CDR1 is LGHNT and CDR2 is FRNRAP. CDR3 residues: CASGLAYEQYF. DNA for the CDR3: TGTGCTAGTGGTTTGGCATACGAGCAGTACTTC.

This clone rates as medium-sized. The chain combines TRBV15 with TRBJ2-1; 10 nucleotides align to TRBD1. CDR3 length: 17 residues. Trimming took 4 bases from V and 7 from J; bases not matched to a gene: 13. Germline-derived CDR1 and CDR2 are LNHNV and YYDKDF (reference sequence). In nucleotides, the CDR3 is TGTGCCACCAGCACACCAACTCCCGGGACAGGGGCGAATGAGCAGTTCTTC. It yields the protein CATSTPTPGTGANEQFF.

V and J are TRBV28 and TRBJ2-7; TRBD2 is a possible D gene (6 bases). Per germline, CDR1 MDHEN and CDR2 SYDVKM. V shed 6 bases and J shed 3 bases, with 21 bases lying between them. The CDR3 extends over 16 amino acids. This CDR3 reads CASSPGGAGNSYEQYF. The CDR3 region has the DNA TGTGCCAGCAGCCCCGGGGGAGCAGGAAACAGCTACGAGCAGTACTTC.

The chain's CDR3 is CASSETSGIQETQYF. The CDR3 DNA follows: TGTGCCAGCAGTGAAACTTCCGGGATACAAGAGACCCAGTACTTC. The V call is TRBV25-1, the J call TRBJ2-5; tentative D call: TRBD2 (5 bases). This CDR3 comprises 15 residues. The germline V and J ends were trimmed by 2 bases and 2 bases, with 12 bases remaining between them. CDR1 is MGHDK and CDR2 is SYGVNS in the germline V gene.

V usage is TRBV5-1 and J usage is TRBJ2-7; no clear D gene. Trimming removed 1 base at V and 0 bases at J, with 11 bases between. The germline V gene has CDR1 SGHRS and CDR2 YFSETQ. This CDR3 is built from 15 residues. This CDR3 reads CASSLFGETSYEQYF. CDR3 nucleotide sequence: TGCGCCAGCAGCTTGTTCGGAGAAACCTCCTACGAGCAGTACTTC.

The V call is TRBV2, the J call TRBJ2-1, with a possible D match to TRBD2 (5 bases). This CDR3 has 15 residues. With 6 bases removed from V and 4 bases from J, the gap between germline ends came to 16 bases. Germline loops: CDR1 SNHLY, CDR2 FYNNEI. In DNA, the CDR3 is TGTGCCAGCAGAGACTTGCGGGTTCTATACAATGAGCAGTTCTTC. It yields the protein CASRDLRVLYNEQFF. Filled out from reference TRBV2 and TRBJ2-1, the complete variable domain reads EPEVTQTPSHQVTQMGQEVILRCVPISNHLYFYWYRQILGQKVEFLVSFYNNEISEKSEIFDDQFSVERPDGSNFTLKIRSTKLEDSAMYFCASRDLRVLYNEQFFGPGTRLTVL.

The chain has TRBV19 and TRBJ2-2, with no clear D. Germline V lookup: CDR1 LNHDA, CDR2 SQIVND (reference sequence). Between the trimmed V and J ends, which lost 3 bases and 1 base, there was a span of 3 bases. This CDR3 is 13 amino acids long. CDR3 protein: CASSILNTGELFF. The CDR3 DNA follows: TGTGCCAGTAGTATTCTGAACACCGGGGAGCTGTTTTTT.

The rearrangement links TRBV5-6 to TRBJ1-2; D perhaps matches TRBD1 (5 bases). This CDR3 region has 13 residues. Trimming removed 4 bases from V and 3 bases from J, with 10 bases in between. Germline CDR1 SGHDT, CDR2 YYEEEE. CDR3 protein: CASSPQVDYGYTF. The CDR3 bases are TGTGCCAGCAGCCCACAGGTGGACTATGGCTACACCTTC.

This sequence joins TRBV25-1 and TRBJ1-6; the D is unclear. This CDR3 is built from 12 residues. From germline, CDR1 is MGHDK and CDR2 SYGVNS. Trimming took off 2 bases at V and 10 bases at J, with 6 bases between the two ends. The DNA for the CDR3 is TGTGCCAGCAGTGAAGTTGGCTCACCCCTCCACTTT. Translation gives CASSEVGSPLHF. The full variable domain, in which reference TRBV25-1 and TRBJ1-6 provide the parts outside the CDR3, is EADIYQTPRYLVIGTGKKITLECSQTMGHDKMYWYQQDPGMELHLIHYSYGVNSTEKGDLSSESTVSRIRTEHFPLTLESARPSHTSQYLCASSEVGSPLHFGNGTRLTVT.

The V gene is TRBV7-8, the J gene TRBJ2-5; 13 bases align to TRBD2. Per germline, CDR1 SGHVS and CDR2 FQNEAQ. The CDR3 is made up of 19 amino acids. The V and J ends lost 5 bases and 5 bases, in that order; junction bases with no gene match: 17. CDR3 coding DNA: TGTGCCAGCAGCCCTAGGACTAGCGGGGGAACGGCGAGTTTGGAGACCCAGTACTTC. It translates to CASSPRTSGGTASLETQYF. Full variable domain (remainder filled in from reference TRBV7-8 and TRBJ2-5): GAGVSQSPRYKVAKRGQDVALRCDPISGHVSLFWYQQALGQGPEFLTYFQNEAQLDKSGLPSDRFFAERPEGSVSTLKIQRTQQEDSAVYLCASSPRTSGGTASLETQYFGPGTRLLVL.

The V gene is TRBV6-1, the J gene TRBJ2-1; no firm D call. Looked up from germline, CDR1 is MNHNS and CDR2 is SASEGT. The CDR3 is 15 residues long. Trimming removed 2 bases from V and 0 bases from J, with 8 bases in between. The CDR3, as DNA: TGTGCCAGCAGTGAATGGCGGAGCTCCTACAATGAGCAGTTCTTC. Protein product: CASSEWRSSYNEQFF.

This clone is a singleton in its sample. The V call is TRBV5-1, the J call TRBJ2-7; 8 bases map to TRBD1. The J segment lost 6 bases and the V segment lost 5 bases, leaving 10 bases of the junction unmatched. The CDR3 loop spans 14 amino acids. Germline V gives CDR1 SGHRS, CDR2 YFSETQ. In DNA form, the CDR3 reads TGCGCCAGCAGTCCAGGGCAGGGGGCGATCGAGCAGTACTTC. Translating it yields CASSPGQGAIEQYF.